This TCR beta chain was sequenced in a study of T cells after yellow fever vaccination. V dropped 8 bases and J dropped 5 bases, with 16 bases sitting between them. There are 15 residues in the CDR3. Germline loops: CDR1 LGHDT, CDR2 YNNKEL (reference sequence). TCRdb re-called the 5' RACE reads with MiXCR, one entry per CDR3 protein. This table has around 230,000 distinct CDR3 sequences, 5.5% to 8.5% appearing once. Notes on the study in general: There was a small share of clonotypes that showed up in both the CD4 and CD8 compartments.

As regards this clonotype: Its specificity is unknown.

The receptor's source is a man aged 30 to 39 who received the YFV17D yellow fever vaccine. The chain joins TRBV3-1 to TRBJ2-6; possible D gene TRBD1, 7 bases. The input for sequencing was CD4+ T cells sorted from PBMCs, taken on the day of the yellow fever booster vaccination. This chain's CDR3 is CASSLQGRRANVLTF. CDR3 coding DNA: TGTGCCAGCTCCCTACAGGGGAGGAGGGCCAACGTCCTGACTTTC.